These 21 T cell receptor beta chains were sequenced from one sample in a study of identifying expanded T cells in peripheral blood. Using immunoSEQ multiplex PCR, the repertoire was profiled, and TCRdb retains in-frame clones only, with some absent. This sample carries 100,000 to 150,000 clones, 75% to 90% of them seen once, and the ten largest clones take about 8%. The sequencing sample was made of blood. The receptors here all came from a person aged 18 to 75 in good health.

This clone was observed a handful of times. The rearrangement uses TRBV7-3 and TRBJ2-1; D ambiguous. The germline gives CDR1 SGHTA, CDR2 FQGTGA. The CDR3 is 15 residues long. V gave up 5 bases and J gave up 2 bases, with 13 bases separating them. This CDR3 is CASSRVSSPYNEQFF. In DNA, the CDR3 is TGTGCCAGCAGCCGGGTCTCCAGCCCCTACAATGAGCAGTTCTTC.

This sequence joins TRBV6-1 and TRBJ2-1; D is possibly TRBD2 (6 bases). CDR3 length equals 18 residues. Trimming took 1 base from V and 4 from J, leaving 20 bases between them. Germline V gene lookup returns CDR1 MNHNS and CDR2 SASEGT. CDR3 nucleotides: TGTGCCAGCAGTGAAGTTGCGGGGTTCAGTGGGGCATACAATGAGCAGTTCTTC. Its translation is CASSEVAGFSGAYNEQFF.

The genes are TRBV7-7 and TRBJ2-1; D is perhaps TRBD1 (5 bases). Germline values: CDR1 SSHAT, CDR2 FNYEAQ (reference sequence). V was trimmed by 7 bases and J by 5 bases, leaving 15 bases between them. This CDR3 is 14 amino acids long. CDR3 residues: CASTQGVDNNEQFF. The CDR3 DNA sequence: TGTGCCAGCACCCAAGGTGTGGACAACAATGAGCAGTTCTTC.

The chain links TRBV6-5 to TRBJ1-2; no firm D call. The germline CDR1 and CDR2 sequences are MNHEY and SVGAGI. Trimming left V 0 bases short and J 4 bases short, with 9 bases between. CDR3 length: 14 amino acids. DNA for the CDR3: TGTGCCAGCAGTTACTCTGTCTGGGCCTATGGCTACACCTTC. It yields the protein CASSYSVWAYGYTF.

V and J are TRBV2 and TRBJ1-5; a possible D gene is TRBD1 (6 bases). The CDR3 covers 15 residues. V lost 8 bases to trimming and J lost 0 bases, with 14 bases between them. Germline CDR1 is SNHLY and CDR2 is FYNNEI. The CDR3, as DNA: TGTGCCAGCCTCGAAGACAGGTATAGCAATCAGCCCCAGCATTTT. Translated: CASLEDRYSNQPQHF.

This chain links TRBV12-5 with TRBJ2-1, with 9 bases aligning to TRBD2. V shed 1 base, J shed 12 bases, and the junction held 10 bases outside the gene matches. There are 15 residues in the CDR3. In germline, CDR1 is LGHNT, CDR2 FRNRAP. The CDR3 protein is CASGLGVTSGGGQFF. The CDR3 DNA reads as TGTGCTAGTGGTTTGGGGGTGACTAGCGGCGGCGGGCAGTTCTTC.

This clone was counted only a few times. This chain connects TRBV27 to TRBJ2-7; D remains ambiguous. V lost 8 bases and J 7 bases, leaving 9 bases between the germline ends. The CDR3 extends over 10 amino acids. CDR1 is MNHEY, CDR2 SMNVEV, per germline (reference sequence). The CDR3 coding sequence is TGTGCCAGCCCGGGTATTGAGCAGTACTTC. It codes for CASPGIEQYF.

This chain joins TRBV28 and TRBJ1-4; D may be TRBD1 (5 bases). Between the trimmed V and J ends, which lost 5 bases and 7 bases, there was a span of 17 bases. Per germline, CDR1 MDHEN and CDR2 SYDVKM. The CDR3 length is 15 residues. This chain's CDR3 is CASSPPGSRSEKLFF. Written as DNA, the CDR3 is TGTGCCAGCAGTCCTCCAGGGTCCAGATCTGAAAAACTGTTTTTT.

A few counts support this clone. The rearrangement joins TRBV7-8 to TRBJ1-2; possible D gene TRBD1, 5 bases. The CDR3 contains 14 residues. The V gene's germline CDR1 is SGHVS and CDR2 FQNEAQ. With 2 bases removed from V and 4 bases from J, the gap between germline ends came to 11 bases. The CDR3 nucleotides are TGTGCCAGCAGCTTACGGGCAGGGAGCTATGGCTACACCTTC. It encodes CASSLRAGSYGYTF.

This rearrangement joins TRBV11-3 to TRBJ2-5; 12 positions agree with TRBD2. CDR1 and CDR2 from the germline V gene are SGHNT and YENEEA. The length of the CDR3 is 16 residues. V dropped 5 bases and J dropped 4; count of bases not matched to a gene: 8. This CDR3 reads CASSTTSGGPPETQYF. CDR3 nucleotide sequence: TGTGCCAGCAGCACAACTAGCGGGGGGCCCCCAGAGACCCAGTACTTC.

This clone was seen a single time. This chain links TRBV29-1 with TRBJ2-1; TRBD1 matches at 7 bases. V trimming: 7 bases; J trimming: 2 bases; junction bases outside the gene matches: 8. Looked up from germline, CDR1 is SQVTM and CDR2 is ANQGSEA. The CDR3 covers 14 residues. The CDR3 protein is CSAPQGVTYNEQFF. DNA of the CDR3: TGCAGCGCGCCCCAGGGGGTAACCTACAATGAGCAGTTCTTC.

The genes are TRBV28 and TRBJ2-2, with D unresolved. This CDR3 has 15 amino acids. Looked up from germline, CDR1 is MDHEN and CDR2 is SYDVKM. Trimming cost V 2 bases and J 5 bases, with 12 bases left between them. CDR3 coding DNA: TGTGCCAGCAGTTTAATTGGAAGAGGTACCGGGGAGCTGTTTTTT. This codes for CASSLIGRGTGELFF.

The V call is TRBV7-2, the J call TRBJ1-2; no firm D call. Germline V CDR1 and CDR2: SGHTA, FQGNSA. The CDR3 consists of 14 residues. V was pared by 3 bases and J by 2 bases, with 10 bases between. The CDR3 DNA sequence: TGTGCCAGCAGCTTCGTGGGCCTGAACTATGGCTACACCTTC. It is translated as CASSFVGLNYGYTF.

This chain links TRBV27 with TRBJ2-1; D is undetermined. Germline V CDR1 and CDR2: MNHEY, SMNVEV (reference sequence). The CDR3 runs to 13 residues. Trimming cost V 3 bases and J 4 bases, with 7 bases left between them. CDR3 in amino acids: CASSFQAYNEQFF. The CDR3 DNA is TGTGCCAGCAGTTTTCAAGCATACAATGAGCAGTTCTTC.

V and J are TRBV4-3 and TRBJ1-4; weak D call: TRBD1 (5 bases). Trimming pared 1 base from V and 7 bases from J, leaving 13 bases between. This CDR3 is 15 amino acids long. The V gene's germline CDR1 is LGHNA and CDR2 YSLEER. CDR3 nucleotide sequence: TGCGCCAGCAGCCAAGCCCTTAACGGGGGTGAAAAACTGTTTTTT. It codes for CASSQALNGGEKLFF.

Here the CDR3 reads CASSSASGVHNEQFF. CDR3 nucleotide sequence: TGTGCCAGCAGCTCCGCTAGCGGGGTACACAATGAGCAGTTCTTC. This chain joins TRBV7-3 and TRBJ2-1; 9 nucleotides agree with TRBD2. In germline, CDR1 is SGHTA, CDR2 FQGTGA. With V trimmed by 4 bases and J by 5 bases, 6 bases remained unmatched. This CDR3 has 15 amino acids.

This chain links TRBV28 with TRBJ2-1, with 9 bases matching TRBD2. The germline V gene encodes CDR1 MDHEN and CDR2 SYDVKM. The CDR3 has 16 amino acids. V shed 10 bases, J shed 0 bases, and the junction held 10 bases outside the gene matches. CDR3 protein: CAILAGVESSYNEQFF. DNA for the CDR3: TGTGCCATCTTAGCGGGAGTTGAGAGCTCCTACAATGAGCAGTTCTTC.

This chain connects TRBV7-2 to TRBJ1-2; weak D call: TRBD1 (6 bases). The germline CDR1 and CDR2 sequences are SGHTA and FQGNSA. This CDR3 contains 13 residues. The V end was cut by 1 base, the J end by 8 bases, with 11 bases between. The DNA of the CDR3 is TGTGCCAGCAGCTTAGACAGGGTGGGCGGCTACACCTTC. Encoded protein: CASSLDRVGGYTF.

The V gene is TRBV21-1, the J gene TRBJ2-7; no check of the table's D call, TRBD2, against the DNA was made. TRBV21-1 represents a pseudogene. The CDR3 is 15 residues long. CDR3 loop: CASSTRLAGTYEQYF. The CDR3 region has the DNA TGTGCCAGCAGCACCCGACTAGCGGGAACCTACGAGCAGTACTTC.

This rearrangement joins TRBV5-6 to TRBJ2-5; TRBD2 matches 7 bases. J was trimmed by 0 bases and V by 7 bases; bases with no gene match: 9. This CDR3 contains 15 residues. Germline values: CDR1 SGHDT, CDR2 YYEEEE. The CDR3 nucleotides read TGTGCCAGCCTCCGGGGAGGGCGGTACCAAGAGACCCAGTACTTC. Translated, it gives CASLRGGRYQETQYF.

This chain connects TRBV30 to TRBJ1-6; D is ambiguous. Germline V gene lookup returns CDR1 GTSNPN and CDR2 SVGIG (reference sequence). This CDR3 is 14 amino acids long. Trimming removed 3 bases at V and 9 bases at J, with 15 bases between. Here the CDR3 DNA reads TGTGCCTGGAGACCACCCGGTCTGGGTTCACCCCTCCACTTT. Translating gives CAWRPPGLGSPLHF. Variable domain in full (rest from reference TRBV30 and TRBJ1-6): SQTIHQWPATLVQPVGSPLSLECTVEGTSNPNLYWYRQAAGRGLQLLFYSVGIGQISSEVPQNLSASRPQDRQFILSSKKLLLSDSGFYLCAWRPPGLGSPLHFGNGTRLTVT.